This TCR beta chain was identified in a study of PD-L1 blockade in urothelial cancer. Study-wide background: In the patient group, about 90% of the roughly 30 were males with bladder-origin urothelial cancer.

Sample time point: pretreatment peripheral blood. This clone came up a few times. The CDR3 has 13 residues. Looked up from germline, CDR1 is SGHTA and CDR2 is FQGTGA. Trimming left V 5 bases short and J 1 base short, with 8 bases between. What went into each PCR as a spike was synthetic TCR analog templates. Profiled with immunoSEQ multiplex PCR; TCRdb holds only in-frame clones, not every one. The data show tens of thousands of clones, with 80% to 95% seen just once and around 10% held by the top ten. The sequence came from a woman aged 55-70 years with urothelial cancer. The sequenced sample was PBMCs, obtained around atezolizumab (anti-PD-L1) treatment. The chain has TRBV7-3 and TRBJ1-1; D gene ambiguous. The CDR3 nucleotides read TGTGCCAGCAGCCTCCAGGAGAACACTGAAGCTTTCTTT. Residues: CASSLQENTEAFF. Based on the CDR3 plus reference TRBV7-3 and TRBJ1-1, the full variable domain is GAGVSQTPSNKVTEKGKYVELRCDPISGHTALYWYRQSLGQGPEFLIYFQGTGAADDSGLPNDRFFAVRPEGSVSTLKIQRTERGDSAVYLCASSLQENTEAFFGQGTRLTVV.